These 26 T cell receptor beta chains share one sample of origin, sequenced in a study of blood T cell repertoires in COVID-19. The table came from immunoSEQ multiplex PCR; TCRdb's copy has only in-frame clones and leaves some out. The table records about 73,000 clones, 82% of them present only once. Material: peripheral blood. The source is a woman in her sixties or seventies with acute or convalescent COVID-19.

The J gene is TRBJ1-1, the V gene TRBV5-1, with TRBD1 identical over 7 bases. The CDR3 consists of 12 residues. J gave up 7 bases and V 4 bases, and 4 bases lay outside the gene matches. Looked up from germline, CDR1 is SGHRS and CDR2 is YFSETQ. CDR3 DNA: TGCGCCAGCAGCCCTGGGACAGATGAAGCTTTCTTT. Its translation is CASSPGTDEAFF. The full variable domain, in which reference TRBV5-1 and TRBJ1-1 provide the parts outside the CDR3, is KAGVTQTPRYLIKTRGQQVTLSCSPISGHRSVSWYQQTPGQGLQFLFEYFSETQRNKGNFPGRFSGRQFSNSRSEMNVSTLELGDSALYLCASSPGTDEAFFGQGTRLTVV.

This sequence joins TRBV19 and TRBJ1-1, with D possibly TRBD1 on 5 matching bases. Trimming shortened V by 2 bases and J by 4 bases, and 8 bases separated the two germline ends. The CDR3 loop spans 13 amino acids. In germline, CDR1 is LNHDA, CDR2 SQIVND (reference sequence). In DNA form, the CDR3 reads TGTGCCAGTAGTATAAAGGGGTTCACTGAAGCTTTCTTT. Translating gives CASSIKGFTEAFF.

The chain carries TRBV15 and TRBJ1-5, with D maybe TRBD1 (5 bases). This CDR3 is 12 amino acids long. Germline V lookup: CDR1 LNHNV, CDR2 YYDKDF (reference sequence). V lost 9 bases and J 2 bases, leaving 8 bases between the germline ends. CDR3 residues: CATQGGNQPQHF. The CDR3 bases are TGTGCCACGCAGGGCGGCAATCAGCCCCAGCATTTT.

The rearrangement uses TRBV7-2 and TRBJ2-2; possibly TRBD2 for D (6 bases). V was pared by 0 bases and J by 1 base, with 18 bases between. This CDR3 has 19 amino acids. From germline, CDR1 is SGHTA and CDR2 FQGNSA. The CDR3 coding sequence is TGTGCCAGCAGCTTAGCCGTTGTCGGGAGATTCAGGAACACCGGGGAGCTGTTTTTT. Amino acids: CASSLAVVGRFRNTGELFF.

The DNA for the CDR3 is TGCGCCAGCAGCACGGGACAGGGGAGTTACGAGCAGTACTTC. Its translation is CASSTGQGSYEQYF. This chain connects TRBV5-1 to TRBJ2-7; TRBD1 matches at 10 bases. Trimming took 4 bases from V and 4 from J; bases not matched to a gene: 5. Germline values: CDR1 SGHRS, CDR2 YFSETQ. This CDR3 spans 14 amino acids.

The genes are TRBV15 and TRBJ2-1; a possible D gene is TRBD2 (5 bases). The CDR3 sequence is 19 residues long. Germline values: CDR1 LNHNV, CDR2 YYDKDF (reference sequence). Trimming stripped 2 bases from V and 0 bases from J, with 20 bases between. CDR3 sequence (DNA): TGTGCCACCAGCAGACCAAACCCCTTCGGGGTTAGCTCCTACAATGAGCAGTTCTTC. As protein: CATSRPNPFGVSSYNEQFF. Variable domain in full (rest from reference TRBV15 and TRBJ2-1): DAMVIQNPRYQVTQFGKPVTLSCSQTLNHNVMYWYQQKSSQAPKLLFHYYDKDFNNEADTPDNFQSRRPNTSFCFLDIRSPGLGDTAMYLCATSRPNPFGVSSYNEQFFGPGTRLTVL.

In this sample, this clone turned up a few times. The chain recombines TRBV3-1 (or the pseudogene TRBV3-2) with TRBJ1-1; a possible D gene is TRBD1 (6 bases). Trimming shortened V by 4 bases and J by 5 bases, and 11 bases separated the two germline ends. The CDR3 contains 13 residues. Germline assignment: CDR1 LGHDT and CDR2 YNNKEL (reference sequence). CDR3 region: CASSLRTETEAFF. The DNA of the CDR3 is TGTGCCAGCAGCCTCCGGACAGAAACTGAAGCTTTCTTT.

The chain is built from TRBV5-5 and TRBJ1-1; D remains ambiguous. This CDR3 has 15 residues. Deletions cut 2 bases from V and 3 bases from J, with 14 bases between. Germline V CDR1 and CDR2: SGHKS, YYEKEE (reference sequence). CDR3 in amino acids: CASSLGNTGYTEAFF. The CDR3 DNA follows: TGTGCCAGCAGCTTAGGGAATACGGGGTACACTGAAGCTTTCTTT.

The chain joins TRBV19 to TRBJ1-3; D not resolved. The CDR3 is made up of 14 amino acids. V lost 5 bases to trimming and J lost 0 bases, with 8 bases between them. Looked up from germline, CDR1 is LNHDA and CDR2 is SQIVND (reference sequence). CDR3 region: CASSYTASGNTIYF. The DNA of the CDR3 is TGTGCCAGTAGTTACACAGCCTCTGGAAACACCATATATTTT.

The CDR3 nucleotides read TGTGCCAGCAGCCTGCGGAAGACCTACAATGAGCAGTTCTTC. This codes for CASSLRKTYNEQFF. The V gene is TRBV3-1 (or the pseudogene TRBV3-2), the J gene TRBJ2-1, with unresolved D. Germline V gene data show CDR1 as LGHDT and CDR2 as YNNKEL (reference sequence). The CDR3 sequence is 14 residues long. The V end was cut by 4 bases, the J end by 2 bases, with 9 bases between.

The chain joins TRBV2 to TRBJ2-2; a weak D match, TRBD2 (6 bases). CDR3 length equals 14 residues. CDR1 SNHLY and CDR2 FYNNEI come from the germline V gene. V gave up 8 bases and J gave up 0 bases, with 10 bases separating them. This chain's CDR3 is CASGGLTNTGELFF. CDR3 nucleotides: TGTGCCAGCGGGGGGTTAACGAACACCGGGGAGCTGTTTTTT.

The rearrangement links TRBV6-2 or TRBV6-3 to TRBJ2-3; 14 nucleotides align to TRBD2. CDR1 MNHEY and CDR2 SVGEGT come from the germline V gene. V dropped 3 bases and J dropped 8; count of bases not matched to a gene: 10. The CDR3 runs to 17 residues. The CDR3 nucleotides read TGTGCCAGCAGTTATGGGACTAGCGGGGGCTCCTCGGGTACGCAGTATTTT. Translated: CASSYGTSGGSSGTQYF.

The chain links TRBV27 to TRBJ1-1; D is uncertain. The germline CDR1 and CDR2 sequences are MNHEY and SMNVEV (reference sequence). The CDR3 runs to 16 residues. The V gene lost 6 bases and the J gene lost 4 bases, with 21 bases spanning the gap. In DNA, the CDR3 is TGTGCCAGCAGCGCCGCGGGCCGCCAGGAGGGCACTGAAGCTTTCTTT. It encodes CASSAAGRQEGTEAFF.

CDR3 sequence: CASNVRTGANYGYTF. CDR3 in DNA: TGTGCCAGTAATGTAAGGACAGGTGCTAACTATGGCTACACCTTC. The chain links TRBV19 to TRBJ1-2; 7 nucleotides line up with TRBD1. The CDR3 covers 15 residues. Germline CDR1 and CDR2: LNHDA and SQIVND (reference sequence). J lost 0 bases, V lost 7 bases, and 8 bases had no gene match.

The chain uses TRBV3-1 (or the pseudogene TRBV3-2) and TRBJ2-7, with 8 bases that match TRBD2. After removal of 4 bases from V and 7 bases from J, the junction contained 3 bases not matched to a gene. The germline V gene has CDR1 LGHDT and CDR2 YNNKEL (reference sequence). The CDR3 is 12 residues long. CDR3 in amino acids: CASSLRGGEQYF. CDR3 sequence (DNA): TGTGCCAGCAGCCTCCGGGGGGGAGAGCAGTACTTC.

The chain is built from TRBV19 and TRBJ2-7; TRBD1 might be the D (5 bases). This CDR3 has 13 amino acids. Trimming pared 6 bases from V and 0 bases from J, leaving 9 bases between. Germline lookup yields CDR1 LNHDA and CDR2 SQIVND (reference sequence). The CDR3 loop reads CASRSTGSYEQYF. The CDR3 DNA is TGTGCCAGTAGAAGTACAGGCTCCTACGAGCAGTACTTC.

The chain recombines TRBV28 with TRBJ1-6, with D maybe TRBD1 (5 bases). CDR1 and CDR2 from the germline V gene are MDHEN and SYDVKM. Trimming removed 0 bases at V and 2 bases at J, with 23 bases between. This CDR3 region has 21 residues. CDR3 protein: CASSLWTNNAQGDPYNSPLHF. CDR3 nucleotide sequence: TGTGCCAGCAGTTTATGGACAAATAACGCCCAGGGTGATCCCTATAATTCACCCCTCCACTTT. Full variable domain (outside the CDR3, taken from reference TRBV28 and TRBJ1-6): DVKVTQSSRYLVKRTGEKVFLECVQDMDHENMFWYRQDPGLGLRLIYFSYDVKMKEKGDIPEGYSVSREKKERFSLILESASTNQTSMYLCASSLWTNNAQGDPYNSPLHFGNGTRLTVT.

The J gene is TRBJ1-2, the V gene TRBV3-1 (or the pseudogene TRBV3-2); unclear D gene. CDR1 and CDR2 from the germline V gene are LGHDT and YNNKEL (reference sequence). V was shortened by 1 base and J by 5 bases, with 8 bases between the two germline ends. The CDR3 is 13 amino acids. CDR3 region: CASSQAAGYGYTF. CDR3 nucleotide sequence: TGTGCCAGCAGCCAAGCCGCGGGTTATGGCTACACCTTC.

The J gene is TRBJ1-2, the V gene TRBV12-3 or TRBV12-4; D remains unclear. The CDR3 totals 12 residues. The V gene lost 3 bases and the J gene lost 8 bases, with 10 bases spanning the gap. CDR3 sequence reads: CASSLAGYGYTF. The CDR3 DNA follows: TGTGCCAGCAGTTTGGCAGGTTACGGCTACACCTTC.

V and J are TRBV24-1 and TRBJ2-5, with a possible D match to TRBD1 (6 bases). The CDR3 spans 15 residues. The germline V and J ends were trimmed by 3 bases and 7 bases, with 17 bases remaining between them. Per germline, CDR1 KGHDR and CDR2 SFDVKD. This CDR3 is CATSDAVEGVRTQYF. CDR3 in DNA: TGTGCCACCAGTGATGCCGTCGAGGGGGTACGGACCCAGTACTTC.

The V gene is TRBV2, the J gene TRBJ1-5, with TRBD1 matching 7 bases. J was trimmed by 3 bases and V by 7 bases; bases with no gene match: 9. Germline V lookup: CDR1 SNHLY, CDR2 FYNNEI. The length of the CDR3 is 15 residues. This CDR3 is CASNKQGTSNQPQHF. For the CDR3, the DNA is TGTGCCAGCAATAAACAGGGGACCTCCAATCAGCCCCAGCATTTT.

The chain couples TRBV19 to TRBJ2-2; D is unclear. The CDR3 runs to 13 residues. V was trimmed by 7 bases and J by 4 bases, leaving 10 bases between them. The V gene's germline CDR1 is LNHDA and CDR2 SQIVND (reference sequence). The CDR3 loop is CASNHRVTGELFF. The DNA for the CDR3 is TGTGCCAGTAATCACAGAGTCACCGGGGAGCTGTTTTTT.

The gene calls are TRBV10-3 and TRBJ1-5; a weak D match, TRBD1 (5 bases). The V end lost 2 bases, the J end lost 7 bases, and 12 bases lay between the germline ends. CDR1 ENHRY and CDR2 SYGVKD come from the germline V gene. The CDR3 totals 14 residues. The CDR3 spells CAISEQGKEQPQHF. The CDR3 DNA follows: TGTGCCATCAGTGAGCAGGGTAAGGAGCAGCCCCAGCATTTT.

This chain uses TRBV29-1 with TRBJ2-3; D uncertain. The CDR3 extends over 13 amino acids. Trimming stripped 4 bases from V and 4 bases from J, with 12 bases between. Germline V lookup: CDR1 SQVTM, CDR2 ANQGSEA. For the CDR3, the DNA is TGCAGCGTTGTCAGGTTCATACCAGATACGCAGTATTTT. Translated, it gives CSVVRFIPDTQYF.

The genes are TRBV28 and TRBJ1-5; 8 positions match TRBD1. The CDR3 spans 15 residues. The V gene's germline CDR1 is MDHEN and CDR2 SYDVKM. V lost 7 bases, J lost 6 bases, and 11 bases stayed unmatched. CDR3 amino acids: CASMRSAGGRQPQHF. CDR3 nucleotides: TGTGCCAGCATGCGGTCGGCAGGGGGCCGTCAGCCCCAGCATTTT.

The chain couples TRBV12-5 to TRBJ2-3; no clear D gene. The V end was cut by 3 bases, the J end by 4 bases, with 11 bases between. The CDR3 loop spans 14 amino acids. Germline V CDR1 and CDR2: LGHNT, FRNRAP. The CDR3 is CASGLGVTSDTQYF. Here the CDR3 DNA reads TGTGCTAGTGGTTTAGGAGTTACCTCAGATACGCAGTATTTT.